This T cell receptor beta chain originates from a study of blood T cell repertoires in COVID-19. Looking at the study overall: Donors in the United States, Italy and Spain gave samples during acute or convalescent COVID-19. PBMCs, B-cell-depleted T cells, or T cells provided the cDNA or gDNA that made up the material.

Authors' methods: Reference gene primer amplification in the assay estimated nucleated cell counts. The protocol was immunoSEQ multiplex PCR, while the TCRdb copy is restricted to in-frame clones and leaves out a portion. The V and J calls and clone size were taken over from that table, and D and trimming were inferred from the DNA. The sample has about 120,000 clones, 70% to 90% seen once. The specimen was peripheral blood. This sequence originates from a man aged 40-49 years with acute or convalescent COVID-19.

The CDR3 region has the DNA TGCGCCAGCAGCTTGGGTCCTAGCGGGACCTACGAGCAGTACTTC. Translation: CASSLGPSGTYEQYF. V gene TRBV5-1 combines with J gene TRBJ2-7, with 9 nucleotides matching TRBD2. The CDR3 spans 15 residues. J gave up 2 bases and V 0 bases, and 3 bases lay outside the gene matches. CDR1 and CDR2 from the germline V gene are SGHRS and YFSETQ.